These T cell receptor beta chains were read from a single sample in a study of somatic mutations in cytotoxic T cells in rheumatoid arthritis. Sequenced by immunoSEQ multiplex PCR; TCRdb stores in-frame clones only, minus some. This table has roughly 16,000 clones, less than 90% appearing once. Sequenced sample: CD8+ T cells sorted from blood. The source of these receptors is an adult with rheumatoid arthritis. CDR3s include the opening cysteine and the closing phenylalanine or tryptophan. A D gene is named only where the DNA matches it firmly. Not every row has a clone size; where given, it reads once, few, many or a size class.

d_gene	abundance	v_gene	len	j_gene	CDR3aa	CDR3nt
TRBD2	-	TRBV2	19	TRBJ2-7	CASAGDSPELAVSSYEQYF	TGTGCCAGCGCAGGGGACTCCCCCGAACTAGCGGTAAGCTCCTACGAGCAGTACTTC
-	-	TRBV6-5	13	TRBJ2-3	CATARGDTDTQYF	TGTGCCACCGCACGTGGGGACACAGATACGCAGTATTTT
-	-	TRBV19	15	TRBJ1-1	CASSHGRRGSTEAFF	TGTGCCAGTAGCCACGGACGGAGGGGAAGCACTGAAGCTTTCTTT
-	-	TRBV9	12	TRBJ1-2	CASSAGVYGYTF	TGTGCCAGCAGCGCGGGGGTCTATGGCTACACCTTC
TRBD2	-	TRBV4-2	20	TRBJ2-4	CASSQAPGLAGALAKNIQYF	TGTGCCAGCAGCCAAGCCCCGGGACTAGCGGGGGCCTTAGCCAAAAACATTCAGTACTTC
-	-	TRBV2	11	TRBJ2-2	CASSEGRELFF	TGTGCCAGCTCCGAGGGCAGGGAGCTGTTTTTT
-	-	TRBV12-5	11	TRBJ2-5	CASGSGGWPYF	TGTGCTAGTGGTTCCGGGGGATGGCCTTACTTC
-	-	TRBV2	14	TRBJ1-1	CASRIGGLLTEAFF	TGTGCCAGCAGGATAGGGGGGCTGCTCACTGAAGCTTTCTTT
-	few	TRBV11-2	15	TRBJ2-7	CASSETSRGDYEQYF	TGTGCCAGCAGCGAAACCTCCCGGGGAGACTACGAGCAGTACTTC
-	-	TRBV11-2	15	TRBJ2-1	CASSLEPGAYNEQFF	TGTGCCAGCAGCTTAGAGCCGGGGGCCTACAATGAGCAGTTCTTC
-	-	TRBV5-1	11	TRBJ2-1	CASSLGSEQFF	TGCGCCAGCAGCTTAGGGAGTGAGCAGTTCTTC
-	once	TRBV11-2	15	TRBJ2-1	CASSPRTTSYNEQFF	TGTGCCAGCAGCCCAAGGACCACCTCCTACAATGAGCAGTTCTTC
TRBD2	-	TRBV7-3	15	TRBJ2-7	CASSPLAGEGYEQYF	TGTGCCAGCAGCCCCTTAGCGGGGGAAGGATACGAGCAGTACTTC
-	-	TRBV30	11	TRBJ1-4	CAWGTNEKLFF	TGTGCCTGGGGTACTAATGAAAAACTGTTTTTT
-	-	TRBV9	14	TRBJ1-1	CASSARGMDTEAFF	TGTGCCAGCAGCGCCAGGGGAATGGACACTGAAGCTTTCTTT
TRBD2	-	TRBV7-3	16	TRBJ2-1	CASSPLEGLAGGEQFF	TGTGCCAGCAGCCCCCTGGAGGGACTAGCGGGGGGTGAGCAGTTCTTC
TRBD1	-	TRBV9	15	TRBJ1-1	CASSGTGAPITEAFF	TGTGCCAGCAGCGGGACAGGAGCCCCAATCACTGAAGCTTTCTTT
-	-	TRBV7-9	13	TRBJ2-7	CASSLPLSDEQYF	TGTGCCAGCAGCTTACCACTTAGCGACGAGCAGTACTTC
-	-	TRBV9	15	TRBJ2-3	CASSVGTKSTDTQYF	TGTGCCAGCAGCGTAGGGACCAAAAGCACAGATACGCAGTATTTT
-	-	TRBV15	12	TRBJ1-2	CATSGGDYGYTF	TGTGCCACCAGCGGGGGTGACTATGGCTACACCTTC
-	-	TRBV7-9	16	TRBJ2-2	CASSLPRGQRAGELFF	TGTGCCAGCAGCCTCCCCCGCGGCCAGAGGGCCGGGGAGCTGTTTTTT
-	-	TRBV6-5	15	TRBJ2-1	CASSPDFSSYNEQFF	TGTGCCAGCAGTCCCGATTTTAGCTCCTACAATGAGCAGTTCTTC
-	-	TRBV5-1	13	TRBJ2-2	CASSLEYTGELFF	TGCGCCAGCAGCTTGGAATACACCGGGGAGCTGTTTTTT
-	once	TRBV4-1	15	TRBJ2-1	CASSRGLGPYNEQFF	TGCGCCAGCAGCCGGGGGTTGGGGCCGTACAATGAGCAGTTCTTC
-	-	TRBV11-3	13	TRBJ2-2	CASSPHGTGELFF	TGTGCCAGCAGCCCACATGGAACCGGGGAGCTGTTTTTT
TRBD1	-	TRBV2	14	TRBJ1-2	CAIFRDRGSAGYTF	TGTGCCATATTCCGGGACAGGGGGTCCGCTGGCTACACCTTC
TRBD1	-	TRBV11-2	15	TRBJ1-2	CASSLNPTGRVGCTF	TGTGCCAGCAGCTTAAACCCGACAGGGAGGGTAGGCTGCACCTTC
TRBD2	once	TRBV19	16	TRBJ2-1	CASSSETSGDHNEQFF	TGTGCCAGTAGTTCCGAGACTAGCGGGGACCACAATGAGCAGTTCTTC
-	-	TRBV9	15	TRBJ1-4	CASSADGATNEKLFF	TGTGCCAGCAGCGCCGACGGTGCAACTAATGAAAAACTGTTTTTT
TRBD1	once	TRBV10-2	16	TRBJ2-7	CASSESYGTGSDEQYF	TGCGCCAGCAGTGAGTCGTACGGGACAGGGTCGGACGAGCAGTACTTC
-	-	TRBV6-1	15	TRBJ2-3	CASSEAAGHTDTQYF	TGTGCCAGCAGTGAAGCGGCGGGGCACACAGATACGCAGTATTTT
TRBD1	-	TRBV6-5	16	TRBJ1-1	CASSYVGTGMNTEAFF	TGTGCCAGCAGTTACGTAGGGACAGGCATGAACACTGAAGCTTTCTTT
-	-	TRBV13	16	TRBJ2-3	CASSRTSWGSTDTQYF	TGTGCCAGCAGCCGAACTAGCTGGGGGAGCACAGATACGCAGTATTTT
TRBD1	-	TRBV27	13	TRBJ2-7	CASSLRRGYEQYF	TGTGCCAGCAGTTTACGCAGGGGGTACGAGCAGTACTTC
-	few	TRBV6-1	14	TRBJ1-4	CASSDGREPEKLFF	TGTGCCAGCAGTGACGGTAGGGAGCCAGAAAAACTGTTTTTT
-	-	TRBV25-1	14	TRBJ2-7	CASSPGGSFYEQYF	TGTGCCAGCAGCCCGGGGGGCTCTTTCTACGAGCAGTACTTC
-	once	TRBV5-1	14	TRBJ2-5	CASSWRGADETQYF	TGCGCCAGCAGCTGGAGGGGGGCAGACGAGACCCAGTACTTC
TRBD2	-	TRBV5-4	17	TRBJ2-2	CASSLSSGGTNTGELFF	TGTGCCAGCAGCTTATCAAGCGGGGGGACTAACACCGGGGAGCTGTTTTTT
-	few	TRBV7-9	12	TRBJ2-7	CASSFTDYEQYF	TGTGCCAGCAGCTTCACGGATTACGAGCAGTACTTC
TRBD1	-	TRBV11-2	14	TRBJ2-7	CASSFGQGVYEQYF	TGTGCCAGCAGCTTTGGACAGGGGGTGTACGAGCAGTACTTC
-	-	TRBV19	15	TRBJ1-1	CASSRVQSRNTEAFF	TGTGCCAGTAGTAGGGTACAATCAAGAAACACTGAAGCTTTCTTT
-	few	TRBV9	17	TRBJ1-6	CASSVEGTLSYNSPLHF	TGTGCCAGCAGCGTAGAAGGCACCCTCTCCTATAATTCACCCCTCCACTTT
TRBD1	-	TRBV6-1	15	TRBJ2-3	CASGLGQGGTDTQYF	TGTGCCAGCGGACTTGGACAGGGCGGGACAGATACGCAGTATTTT
-	once	TRBV27	14	TRBJ2-5	CASSRAGGRETQYF	TGTGCCAGCAGTCGCGCAGGGGGGCGAGAGACCCAGTACTTC
TRBD1	-	TRBV11-2	14	TRBJ1-3	CASSSSGGWNTIYF	TGTGCCAGCAGCTCATCAGGGGGCTGGAACACCATATATTTT
-	-	TRBV6-5	13	TRBJ1-1	CASSQQENTEAFF	TGTGCCAGCAGCCAACAGGAGAACACTGAAGCTTTCTTT
-	-	TRBV5-1	13	TRBJ2-3	CASTPSGADTQYF	TGCGCCAGCACGCCCTCGGGAGCCGATACGCAGTATTTT
TRBD1	-	TRBV9	16	TRBJ2-1	CASSVSGQGVYNEQFF	TGTGCCAGCAGCGTTTCGGGACAGGGGGTCTACAATGAGCAGTTCTTC
-	-	TRBV2	14	TRBJ1-3	CASRGTSSGNTIYF	TGTGCCAGCAGGGGGACCAGCTCTGGAAACACCATATATTTT
TRBD1	-	TRBV6-7	17	TRBJ2-1	CASSYPTRHRGQNEQFF	TGTGCCAGCAGTTACCCAACGCGCCACAGGGGGCAAAATGAGCAGTTCTTC
-	-	TRBV5-1	12	TRBJ1-1	CASSAGFTEAFF	TGCGCCAGCAGCGCAGGGTTCACTGAAGCTTTCTTT
-	-	TRBV30	12	TRBJ1-2	CAWSPLGYGYTF	TGTGCCTGGAGTCCCCTAGGCTATGGCTACACCTTC
-	-	TRBV11-1	16	TRBJ2-1	CASRHWGGVNYNEQFF	TGTGCCAGCAGGCACTGGGGCGGGGTGAACTACAATGAGCAGTTCTTC
-	-	TRBV4-2	17	TRBJ2-1	CASSPINIGSSYNEQFF	TGTGCCAGCAGCCCTATCAACATTGGGAGCTCCTACAATGAGCAGTTCTTC
-	few	TRBV5-4	12	TRBJ2-7	CASSLGAYEQYF	TGTGCCAGCAGCTTGGGCGCCTACGAGCAGTACTTC
-	-	TRBV21-1	13	TRBJ2-7	CAGRIGDREMGYF	TGTGCCGGAAGAATCGGGGACAGGGAGATGGGGTACTTC
-	-	TRBV7-9	13	TRBJ2-5	CASSLGTQETQYF	TGTGCCAGCAGCTTAGGGACCCAAGAGACCCAGTACTTC
TRBD1	-	TRBV7-8	15	TRBJ1-5	CASRATGNSNQPQHF	TGTGCCAGCCGCGCGACAGGGAATAGCAATCAGCCCCAGCATTTT
-	-	TRBV6-6	14	TRBJ2-3	CASTWSTATDTQYF	TGTGCCAGCACTTGGTCCACGGCAACAGATACGCAGTATTTT